Listed below are T cell receptor beta chains from one sample, sequenced in a study of shared clonotypes between healthy human individuals. TCRdb keeps only in-frame clones here, not all; method: immunoSEQ multiplex PCR. The sample has 180,000 or so clones; around 93% are singletons. The source material was naive CD4+ T cells sorted from blood. These receptors were collected from a young woman in good health. The CDR3 runs from the conserved cysteine through the conserved F or W. Rows may omit the clone size; those that give it use once, few, many or a size class.

j_call: TRBJ2-7
v_call: TRBV5-6
clone_size: -
cdr3_aa: CASSGPGGYEQYF

j_call: TRBJ1-1
v_call: TRBV6-5
clone_size: -
cdr3_aa: CASSYDRGNTEAFF

j_call: TRBJ2-2
v_call: TRBV7-2
clone_size: -
cdr3_aa: CASSSPGPSTGELFF

j_call: TRBJ2-7
v_call: TRBV11-2
clone_size: -
cdr3_aa: CASRRLAGTYEQYF

j_call: TRBJ2-3
v_call: TRBV4-1
clone_size: -
cdr3_aa: CASSQDEQDTDTQYF

j_call: TRBJ1-5
v_call: TRBV28
clone_size: -
cdr3_aa: CASSHTGNHGQPQHF

j_call: TRBJ2-7
v_call: TRBV7-8
clone_size: -
cdr3_aa: CASTPREATGYEQYF

j_call: TRBJ2-1
v_call: TRBV7-3
clone_size: once
cdr3_aa: CASSLKGGVGNEQFF

j_call: TRBJ1-3
v_call: TRBV7-2
clone_size: -
cdr3_aa: CASSPRHGNTIYF

j_call: TRBJ1-1
v_call: TRBV19
clone_size: -
cdr3_aa: CASSTQGAHTEAFF

j_call: TRBJ2-5
v_call: TRBV7-9
clone_size: -
cdr3_aa: CASSLAGAETQYF

j_call: TRBJ1-5
v_call: TRBV6-1
clone_size: -
cdr3_aa: CASRTGYSNQPQHF

j_call: TRBJ2-5
v_call: TRBV29-1
clone_size: -
cdr3_aa: CSALLAMMGETQYF

j_call: TRBJ1-2
v_call: TRBV5-8
clone_size: -
cdr3_aa: CASSSGTSVYGYTF

j_call: TRBJ1-1
v_call: TRBV30
clone_size: -
cdr3_aa: CAWSTVWATEAFF

j_call: TRBJ2-5
v_call: TRBV9
clone_size: -
cdr3_aa: CASSVRPAGWETQYF

j_call: TRBJ1-6
v_call: TRBV5-1
clone_size: once
cdr3_aa: CASSVAGTSNSPLHF

j_call: TRBJ2-7
v_call: TRBV5-4
clone_size: -
cdr3_aa: CASSHRQGLSYEQYF

j_call: TRBJ2-2
v_call: TRBV19
clone_size: -
cdr3_aa: CASSRKLARDTGELFF

j_call: TRBJ2-3
v_call: TRBV19
clone_size: -
cdr3_aa: CASKKREGTTDTQYF

j_call: TRBJ1-5
v_call: TRBV7-9
clone_size: -
cdr3_aa: CASSRGTVGNQPQHF

j_call: TRBJ2-7
v_call: TRBV7-3
clone_size: -
cdr3_aa: CASSSGLAGAEQYF

j_call: TRBJ2-7
v_call: TRBV5-1
clone_size: -
cdr3_aa: CASSREPGQGREQYF